This record looks at one T cell receptor beta chain sequence and its context. This sample is part of a study of blood T cell repertoires in COVID-19. About the study: In each case, the material was cDNA or gDNA derived from T cells, B-cell-depleted T cells, or PBMCs.

Method: immunoSEQ multiplex PCR; TCRdb's copy keeps in-frame clones and lacks some. The table lists tens of thousands of clones, approximately 80% of them singletons, with about a sixth in the top ten. This CDR3 has 18 amino acids. CDR1 and CDR2 (germline): LGHNA, YSLEER. The V and J ends lost 0 bases and 9 bases, in that order; junction bases with no gene match: 18. The V gene is TRBV4-3, the J gene TRBJ1-2, with 8 bases fitting TRBD1. The source of this sequence is a woman in her sixties or seventies with acute or convalescent COVID-19. The sample taken for sequencing was peripheral blood. CDR3: CASSQDIGQGAVGVSYTF. The CDR3 nucleotides read TGCGCCAGCAGCCAAGATATCGGACAGGGAGCCGTGGGAGTTAGCTACACCTTC.